This passage covers 2 T cell receptor beta chains from one sample sequenced in a study of follicular helper T cells after annual influenza vaccination. TCRdb's copy holds only in-frame clones and misses some; the assay was immunoSEQ multiplex PCR. The sample contains several thousand clones, 80% to 90% of which appear only once. Time point of the sample: 2014-2015 season, pre-vaccination. Material: CXCR5+ CD38- circulating T follicular helper cells from blood, obtained on the day of influenza vaccination. Noted subset: circulating Tfh, non-naive CD4+CXCR5+PD-1+ (ICOS+CD38+ or ICOS-CD38-). The receptors come from an adult who received the influenza vaccine.

This clone has only a few counts. The chain combines TRBV6-1 with TRBJ1-2; 8 bases align to TRBD1. The CDR3 is made up of 15 amino acids. Germline V lookup: CDR1 MNHNS, CDR2 SASEGT. V gave up 5 bases and J gave up 5 bases; unmatched junction bases: 10. The CDR3 sequence: CASSLKETGDYGYTF. The DNA for the CDR3 is TGTGCCAGCAGTCTAAAGGAGACAGGGGATTATGGCTACACCTTC.

The chain carries TRBV5-1 and TRBJ2-5; D possibly corresponds to TRBD2 (7 bases). V lost 3 bases and J 5 bases, leaving 20 bases between the germline ends. This CDR3 has 16 amino acids. Germline V gives CDR1 SGHRS, CDR2 YFSETQ. CDR3 protein: CASSSLSGGLRETQYF. In DNA form, the CDR3 reads TGCGCCAGCAGCTCATTGTCGGGGGGCCTTCGGGAGACCCAGTACTTC. The variable domain in full, with the rest retrieved from reference TRBV5-1 and TRBJ2-5, is KAGVTQTPRYLIKTRGQQVTLSCSPISGHRSVSWYQQTPGQGLQFLFEYFSETQRNKGNFPGRFSGRQFSNSRSEMNVSTLELGDSALYLCASSSLSGGLRETQYFGPGTRLLVL.